This record covers a single T cell receptor beta chain. No antigen is known for it. V dropped 3 bases and J dropped 0; count of bases not matched to a gene: 9. In germline, CDR1 is SEHNR, CDR2 FQNEAQ (reference sequence). The CDR3 sequence is 18 residues long. The PCR contained 60 Vbeta and 13 Jbeta primers. Assay used: immunoSEQ multiplex PCR; TCRdb lists only in-frame clones, some missing. The repertoire holds over 150,000 clones, with approximately 62% as singletons. Donors were nominally healthy when sampled, though unrecorded immune exposures were likely. These data come from a study of cytomegalovirus exposure and HLA in healthy donors. Whole-study findings and limits: The listing of 150 to 200 TCR beta chains classed them as cytomegalovirus-associated. The Asian-associated ancestry cluster reportedly had fewer N-insertions than the 666-donor mean in a later analysis. A further, later analysis showed that HLA-associated TCR beta chains (compared with equally common others) were more clonally expanded.

The sample taken for sequencing was PBMCs. The chain recombines TRBV7-9 with TRBJ2-3; TRBD2 agrees at 10 bases. The TCR sequence derives from a man aged 50 to 59 in good health and CMV-seronegative. The chain's CDR3 is CASSLSSGLAVSTDTQYF. CDR3 DNA sequence: TGTGCCAGCAGCTTGTCATCCGGACTAGCGGTGAGCACAGATACGCAGTATTTT.